This T cell receptor (beta chain) was sequenced in a study of early stage breast cancer tumors. Study as a whole: Most of the 16 invasive tumors were ER+, PR+ and HER2-. Roughly 10-fold was the mean read coverage per sample. Regarding the study as a whole: Tumor and normal breast were distinguished via blood comparison in most of the 16 patients. Compared with adjacent normal breast, tumors showed 2.5 to 3-fold denser, more clonal T cells.

This CDR3 is 15 amino acids long. CDR1 and CDR2 from the germline V gene are SQVTM and ANQGSEA. Turning to this clone: The antigen is not known. A read error may account for a junction end that differs from germline.

Here immunoSEQ multiplex PCR was the method, and the copy in TCRdb shows in-frame clones only, minus some. Counted here are a few thousand clones, 65% to 80% occurring once; the ten biggest clones make up around 19%. The material sequenced was breast tumor tissue. This sequence joins TRBV29-1 and TRBJ2-2, with TRBD1 matching 7 bases. The TCR comes from a person in their 40s with breast cancer. The DNA for the CDR3 is TGCAGCGTTGTCTTACAGGGGTCGGGGCACCGGGGAGCTGTTTTT. This codes for CSVVLQGSGHRGAVF.